The T cell receptor beta chain under discussion was sequenced for a study of beta chain features in type 1 diabetes. Isolated RNA was reverse transcribed in full, so expressed TCRB transcripts were sequenced. Data came from immunoSEQ multiplex PCR; TCRdb stores just in-frame clones and leaves some out. The sample has about 200,000 clones; roughly 10% are singletons. CDR1 is LGHNT and CDR2 is FRNRAP in the germline V gene. The CDR3 contains 14 residues. Trimming took 6 bases from V and 7 from J; bases not matched to a gene: 7. As concerns this clone: The antigen remains undetermined. The sample holds other DNA sequences that translate to the same CDR3.

Study outcomes and limitations: In the patient group, naive, central memory and Treg TCRB repertoires seemed more alike than in the healthy donor group.

The sequence came from a man younger than 30 in good health. Material for sequencing was central memory CD4+ T cells from blood. The rearrangement uses TRBV12-5 and TRBJ2-2, with 8 bases lining up with TRBD1. CDR3 nucleotide sequence: TGTGCTAGTGGGTTCTCCGGACAGGGCGGGGAGCTGTTTTTT. Amino acid sequence: CASGFSGQGGELFF.